This TCR beta chain was identified during a study of blood T cell repertoires in COVID-19 (dated by TCRdb to the early 2020s). For context, the study as a whole: The collaborator samples originated in the United States, Italy and Spain and spanned the acute and convalescent phases of COVID-19. The material from the prospective study consisted of cDNA or gDNA derived from T cells, B-cell-depleted T cells, or PBMCs. The dataset comprised deeply sampled blood TCRbeta repertoires from subjects exposed to, actively infected with, or recovered from COVID-19. A freely available public database, intended as a resource for researchers studying the immune response to SARS-CoV-2, is where the repertoires were released. Samples came from the ongoing ImmuneRACE study (first 160 participants) plus 1,254 subjects from 6 global collaborators. Sample metadata almost always included a de-identified subject ID, COVID-19 status, age in years and sex. Where HLA class I and class II types were available, the types were taken from metadata supplied by the sample provider, not from assay-based typing. The paper's findings and limits, for the study overall: The amount of clinical and demographic metadata varied by source and participant and was provided uncurated.

TCRbeta CDR3 regions were amplified from genomic DNA by means of the immunoSEQ Assay, a bias-controlled multiplex PCR. The source study handled its data this way. Within the assay, amplification of reference gene primers was used to estimate how many nucleated cells each sample contained. To quantify the absolute abundance of each unique TCRbeta CDR3 rearrangement, sequence reads were collapsed and filtered. For each sample, productive Simpson clonality was calculated as the square root of Simpson's diversity index across productive rearrangements. The table was pulled from immuneACCESS by TCRdb, which kept in-frame rearrangements only. Such tables lose some clones; where checked, under half of the loss comes from unresolved V genes, and the rest has no known cause. Clonal size and the V and J genes are those of that table, whereas D and trimming came from the DNA. The sample table shows approximately 310,000 clones, and roughly 89% are seen once. The ten largest clones add up to 4% to 6% of the sample.

The V end loses 4 bases and the J end loses 0 bases, and a stretch of 12 bases separates them. CDR1 and CDR2, looked up from the germline V gene, are MGHRA and YSYEKL. The CDR3 runs 16 amino acids, cysteine and phenylalanine included. Only the CDR3 region is kept as DNA, spanning 48 bases read in frame from base 1. As for this clone: Its antigen remains undetermined. No much larger clone exists at a distance of one base, and base qualities are not known.

In the prospective study, participants were roughly 18 to 89 years old, resided in about two dozen geographic areas of the United States, and were enrolled through a virtual design. In the prospective study, cohorts were assigned on the basis of participant-reported clinical history obtained from a screening survey and a study questionnaire. Recovered participants in ImmuneRACE Cohort 3 were defined by two consecutive negative NP/OP PCR tests, clearance by a healthcare professional, or resolution of symptoms. In the prospective study, mobile phlebotomists collected whole blood, serum and a nasopharyngeal or oropharyngeal swab from each participant. Over a roughly 2-month period, participants in the prospective study had the option of providing additional blood draws and questionnaires. Before DNA extraction, prospective study blood samples were shipped either frozen or at room temperature.

The TCR sequence derives from a man aged 60-69 years who had recovered from COVID-19. This receptor chain uses TRBV4-1 and TRBJ1-4; TRBD1 is perhaps the D gene, given 5 matching bases. The specimen sequenced was PBMCs or T cells enriched from blood (not recorded which). Here is the DNA: TGCGCCAGCAGCCGGACTGCGGGGGCAACTAATGAAAAACTGTTTTTT. Translated, it reads CASSRTAGATNEKLFF.